The 24 T cell receptor beta chains below all came from one sample that was sequenced in a study of T cells in Graves' hyperthyroidism and ophthalmopathy. The CDR3 regions of TCR beta were amplified from RNA transcripts. Initially, a first-round RT-PCR of the TCR CDR3 employed the HTBI primer set. TCRdb redid the calling of the multiplex PCR reads with MiXCR, one entry per CDR3 protein. The sample carries about 270,000 distinct CDR3 sequences, almost 25% recorded once. Sequenced: blood. All receptors derive from a woman aged 40 to 50 with Graves' ophthalmopathy.

This clonotype occurred many times. J is TRBJ2-7 and V is TRBV19; D is ambiguous. Germline V gene sequence: CDR1 LNHDA, CDR2 SQIVND (reference sequence). This CDR3 region has 14 residues. The V end lost 0 bases, the J end lost 7 bases, and 13 bases lay between the germline ends. The CDR3 sequence is CASSIDFGSEEQYF. The DNA of the CDR3 is TGTGCCAGTAGTATAGACTTCGGTAGTGAGGAGCAGTACTTC.

The V and J genes are TRBV29-1 and TRBJ1-1; D gene ambiguous. Trimming cost V 1 base and J 1 base, with 7 bases left between them. The CDR3 loop spans 13 amino acids. Per germline, CDR1 SQVTM and CDR2 ANQGSEA. CDR3 loop: CSVEGWGNTEAFF. CDR3 DNA: TGCAGCGTTGAAGGTTGGGGGAACACTGAAGCTTTCTTT.

The V gene is TRBV15, the J gene TRBJ2-7; D is possibly TRBD2 (6 bases). The germline V and J ends were trimmed by 5 bases and 2 bases, with 16 bases remaining between them. Germline values: CDR1 LNHNV, CDR2 YYDKDF (reference sequence). CDR3 length: 15 amino acids. The DNA of the CDR3 is TGTGCCACCAGCGTTTGGCGGGACGGTGCCTACGAGCAGTACTTC. This gives the protein CATSVWRDGAYEQYF.

This clonotype was seen ten or more times. V gene TRBV25-1 combines with J gene TRBJ1-6; TRBD1 is a possible D gene (6 bases). Germline assignment: CDR1 MGHDK and CDR2 SYGVNS. The CDR3 totals 13 residues. The germline V and J ends were trimmed by 4 bases and 6 bases, with 7 bases remaining between them. Here the CDR3 DNA reads TGTGCCAGCAGTGCACAGGGTAATTCACCCCTCCACTTT. Translation gives CASSAQGNSPLHF.

V gene TRBV15 combines with J gene TRBJ1-5; a weak D match, TRBD1 (6 bases). The germline V and J ends were trimmed by 1 base and 7 bases, with 14 bases remaining between them. The CDR3 contains 15 residues. CDR1 is LNHNV, CDR2 YYDKDF, per germline (reference sequence). CDR3: CATSRVGGQGQPQHF. The CDR3 bases are TGTGCCACCAGCAGAGTTGGGGGGCAAGGACAGCCCCAGCATTTT.

This clonotype showed up many times. The chain combines TRBV4-2 with TRBJ1-6; TRBD1 is a possible D gene (5 bases). The germline V gene encodes CDR1 LGHNA and CDR2 YNFKEQ. The CDR3 loop spans 15 amino acids. Trimming took 5 bases from V and 9 from J, leaving 17 bases between them. CDR3 DNA: TGTGCCAGCAGCTTCGGGGTAGGGGTGGGTTCACCCCTCCACTTT. The encoded protein is CASSFGVGVGSPLHF.

This clonotype was observed at least ten times. J is TRBJ2-2 and V is TRBV7-6; 7 bases line up with TRBD1. The CDR3 consists of 17 residues. J gave up 0 bases and V 1 base, and 5 bases lay outside the gene matches. Germline CDR1 is SGHVS and CDR2 is FNYEAQ. The CDR3 DNA reads as TGTGCCAGCAGCTTAGACGACAGGGAAGCGAACACCGGGGAGCTGTTTTTT. Amino acid sequence: CASSLDDREANTGELFF.

Many counts were recorded for this clonotype. The rearrangement joins TRBV6-1 to TRBJ1-3; tentative D call: TRBD1 (5 bases). Germline V lookup: CDR1 MNHNS, CDR2 SASEGT. V was clipped by 2 bases and J by 0 bases, with 20 bases between them. The CDR3 spans 19 residues. The CDR3 coding sequence is TGTGCCAGCAGTGAAAGCCTGCCGTGGGGGACCGTCTCTGGAAACACCATATATTTT. The encoded protein is CASSESLPWGTVSGNTIYF.

The rearrangement joins TRBV2 to TRBJ1-2, with 12 bases aligning to TRBD1. V trimming: 3 bases; J trimming: 3 bases; junction bases outside the gene matches: 8. CDR3 length equals 17 residues. Germline V CDR1 and CDR2: SNHLY, FYNNEI. CDR3 protein: CASSEAGTGGLDYGYTF. DNA for the CDR3: TGTGCCAGCAGTGAGGCCGGGACAGGGGGCCTGGACTATGGCTACACCTTC.

This clonotype was seen ten or more times. The chain recombines TRBV12-3 or TRBV12-4 with TRBJ2-2, with no clear D. Trimming pared 5 bases from V and 3 bases from J, leaving 10 bases between. The CDR3 sequence is 14 residues long. The CDR3: CASSRQSDTGELFF. CDR3 bases: TGTGCCAGCAGTCGTCAGTCGGACACCGGGGAGCTGTTTTTT.

At least ten counts were recorded for this clonotype. The gene calls are TRBV30 and TRBJ2-7; 9 bases are a match to TRBD2. The CDR3 is 14 amino acids. The germline CDR1 and CDR2 sequences are GTSNPN and SVGIG (reference sequence). With V trimmed by 3 bases and J by 4 bases, 7 bases remained unmatched. CDR3 DNA: TGTGCCTGGAGGGGAGCGGGAGGACTATACGAGCAGTACTTC. Its translation: CAWRGAGGLYEQYF.

The V call is TRBV7-9, the J call TRBJ1-2, with D tentatively TRBD1 (5 bases). V dropped 5 bases and J dropped 7 bases, with 20 bases sitting between them. This CDR3 spans 15 amino acids. CDR1 is SEHNR, CDR2 FQNEAQ, per germline (reference sequence). The CDR3 here is CASSTQLRESSGYTF. The CDR3 DNA is TGTGCCAGCAGCACCCAACTCAGGGAATCTAGTGGCTACACCTTC.

This clonotype was detected many times. This chain links TRBV6-5 with TRBJ1-5; D is undetermined. CDR3 length equals 13 residues. Germline V lookup: CDR1 MNHEY, CDR2 SVGAGI. Trimming pared 2 bases from V and 4 bases from J, leaving 6 bases between. DNA for the CDR3: TGTGCCAGCAGTTACCTGCAGAATCAGCCCCAGCATTTT. Protein product: CASSYLQNQPQHF.

This clonotype was counted at least ten times. The rearrangement links TRBV3-1 to TRBJ2-7; perhaps TRBD2 as D (5 bases). V was clipped by 0 bases and J by 3 bases, with 9 bases between them. The CDR3 length is 14 residues. Looked up from germline, CDR1 is LGHDT and CDR2 is YNNKEL (reference sequence). The CDR3 loop is CASSQDTRNYEQYF. The CDR3 bases are TGTGCCAGCAGCCAAGATACTAGGAACTACGAGCAGTACTTC.

This clonotype was recorded at least ten times. The chain uses TRBV19 and TRBJ1-5; D is uncertain. The CDR3 loop spans 14 amino acids. V was shortened by 4 bases and J by 1 base, with 8 bases between the two germline ends. Germline V CDR1 and CDR2: LNHDA, SQIVND (reference sequence). The CDR3, as DNA: TGTGCCAGTAGTAGCGCAGTCAGCAATCAGCCCCAGCATTTT. Residues: CASSSAVSNQPQHF.

This clonotype was found many times. The J gene is TRBJ2-4, the V gene TRBV3-1, with D possibly called TRBD1 or TRBD2 (5 bases each). Per germline, CDR1 LGHDT and CDR2 YNNKEL (reference sequence). CDR3 length equals 16 residues. Trimming pared 6 bases from V and 6 bases from J, leaving 21 bases between. As DNA, the CDR3 is TGTGCCAGCAGTAGAAGCGGCCGGCAGGGAGTAAACATTCAGTACTTC. Its translation is CASSRSGRQGVNIQYF.

This clonotype appeared many times. CDR3 DNA sequence: TGTGCCACCAGGTTAGCGGGAGAAGGAACCGGGGAGCTGTTTTTT. It yields the protein CATRLAGEGTGELFF. The V and J genes are TRBV15 and TRBJ2-2; 9 nucleotides line up with TRBD2. The CDR3 is 15 residues long. Germline trimming cut 6 bases from V and 5 bases from J; bases unmatched to any gene: 7. Germline-derived CDR1 and CDR2 are LNHNV and YYDKDF (reference sequence).

The chain carries TRBV20-1 and TRBJ2-7; 11 bases are shared with TRBD1. The length of the CDR3 is 16 residues. V lost 0 bases and J lost 2; bases outside the gene matches: 6. Germline CDR1 DFQATT, CDR2 SNEGSKA (reference sequence). CDR3 amino acids: CSARDPSGQGAYEQYF. For the CDR3, the DNA is TGCAGTGCTAGAGACCCGTCGGGACAGGGGGCCTACGAGCAGTACTTC.

The chain has TRBV2 and TRBJ1-5, with 8 bases fitting TRBD1. Germline values: CDR1 SNHLY, CDR2 FYNNEI. This CDR3 contains 12 residues. The V gene end was trimmed by 8 bases and the J gene end by 5 bases; junction bases not matched to a gene: 2. CDR3 nucleotide sequence: TGTGCCAGCGGACAGGGAGATCAGCCCCAGCATTTT. Its translation: CASGQGDQPQHF.

This sequence joins TRBV30 and TRBJ2-7; D is possibly TRBD1 or TRBD2 (7 bases each). The CDR3 consists of 16 residues. Per the germline V gene, CDR1 is GTSNPN and CDR2 is SVGIG (reference sequence). Trimming took 0 bases from V and 2 from J, leaving 17 bases between them. CDR3 sequence reads: CAWSVQGRGGPYEQYF. The CDR3 DNA reads as TGTGCCTGGAGTGTACAAGGCAGGGGGGGCCCCTACGAGCAGTACTTC.

This chain uses TRBV6-1 with TRBJ2-5; D might be TRBD1 or TRBD2, each matching 5 bases. The CDR3 length is 12 residues. Germline V gene data show CDR1 as MNHNS and CDR2 as SASEGT. V gave up 7 bases and J gave up 4 bases, with 10 bases separating them. In nucleotides, the CDR3 is TGTGCCAGCATCGACAGCGGAGAGACCCAGTACTTC. Encoded protein: CASIDSGETQYF.

In its sample, this clonotype was seen many times. This chain uses TRBV6-5 with TRBJ2-7; 8 bases fit TRBD2. CDR1 is MNHEY and CDR2 is SVGAGI in the germline V gene. J gave up 6 bases and V 0 bases, and 4 bases lay outside the gene matches. The CDR3 has 14 residues. The CDR3 reads CASSYSGGGREQYF. CDR3 DNA: TGTGCCAGCAGTTACTCCGGGGGGGGACGCGAGCAGTACTTC.

The CDR3 loop is CASSLLSASGIYEQYF. The CDR3 coding sequence is TGTGCCAGCAGCTTACTCTCGGCTAGCGGAATTTACGAGCAGTACTTC. The chain recombines TRBV7-8 with TRBJ2-7, with 7 bases aligning to TRBD2. V shed 2 bases and J 4 bases; nucleotides not matched to a gene: 11. The length of the CDR3 is 16 residues. From germline, CDR1 is SGHVS and CDR2 FQNEAQ.

This clonotype was counted at least ten times. This rearrangement joins TRBV29-1 to TRBJ1-2; tentative D call: TRBD1 (5 bases). The CDR3 has 10 amino acids. Germline CDR1 and CDR2: SQVTM and ANQGSEA. Trimming cost V 4 bases and J 7 bases, with 7 bases left between them. This chain's CDR3 is CSVARGGYTF. The CDR3 DNA reads TGCAGCGTTGCTAGGGGTGGCTACACCTTC.